The entry below describes one T cell receptor (beta chain). The target of this receptor is not known. Base qualities are not recorded, but no much larger clone differs from it by a single base. The method behind the library was the immunoSEQ multiplex PCR assay. This immuneACCESS table, as held by TCRdb, lists in-frame sequences with V and J called but not all clones. Of the missing ones, under half trace to an unresolved V gene in checked studies; the others have no known cause. Within this sample are about 130,000 clones, with more than 70% of them counted one time only. The top ten clones comprise roughly 3.2% of the sample. From cysteine to phenylalanine, the CDR3 is 16 amino acids long. The sequence is cut down to CDR3 DNA, 48 bases in frame from base 1. V is reduced by 3 bases and J by 4 bases, leaving a spacing of 19 bases between them. Taken from the germline V gene, the CDR1 and CDR2 loops are SGDLS and YYNGEE.

The data derive from a study of control samples from healthy donors and cancer patients (dated by TCRdb to about 2020). The sequence came from a man between 50 and 59 years old in good health. The chain uses TRBV9 and TRBJ1-2; the D gene is perhaps TRBD1, on 5 matching bases. The sequencing sample was made of blood. The DNA sequence reads TGTGCCAGCAGCGGGGCTATTTTGTCAGGGATCTATGGCTACACCTTC. Protein translation: CASSGAILSGIYGYTF.